This is a list of T cell receptor beta chains from one sample in a study of T cells in narcolepsy. The assay was immunoSEQ multiplex PCR, and TCRdb's table has in-frame clones only and misses some. This table holds about 33,000 clones, about 90% found once. Material: CD45RA- memory CD4+ T cells from PBMCs. These receptor sequences come from a human donor with narcolepsy. The CDR3 runs from the conserved cysteine through the conserved F or W. A D gene is named only where the DNA matches it firmly. Not every row has a clone size; where given, it reads once, few, many or a size class.

.,TRBJ2-1,.,TRBV12-5,CASGSAGSEQFF,TGTGCTAGTGGTTCAGCCGGAAGCGAGCAGTTCTTC
.,TRBJ1-3,.,TRBV6-1,CASEVGNTIYF,TGTGCCAGCGAGGTTGGAAACACCATATATTTT
.,TRBJ1-1,once,TRBV4-1,CASTKTLGDHTEAFF,TGCGCCAGCACCAAGACATTGGGGGATCACACTGAAGCTTTCTTT
TRBD1,TRBJ1-2,.,TRBV19,CASRRTGGVVNYGYTF,TGTGCCAGTAGGAGGACAGGGGGAGTAGTCAACTATGGCTACACCTTC
.,TRBJ2-5,.,TRBV5-6,CASSRWVGRETQYF,TGTGCCAGCTCCAGATGGGTGGGAAGGGAGACCCAGTACTTC
.,TRBJ2-1,.,TRBV19,CASSMSGMVHEQFF,TGTGCCAGTAGTATGTCGGGGATGGTCCATGAGCAGTTCTTC
TRBD2,TRBJ2-1,.,TRBV27,CASSQRGGRDEQFF,TGTGCCAGCAGTCAGCGGGGGGGTAGGGATGAGCAGTTCTTC
.,TRBJ2-2,few,TRBV5-1,CASSLVTRDTGELFF,TGCGCCAGCAGCTTGGTAACGCGGGACACCGGGGAGCTGTTTTTT
.,TRBJ1-5,.,TRBV2,CASSDEGGGGSNQPQHF,TGTGCCAGCAGTGACGAGGGGGGCGGGGGGAGCAATCAGCCCCAGCATTTT
.,TRBJ2-7,.,TRBV28,CASWGPELGEQYF,TGTGCCAGCTGGGGGCCTGAACTAGGCGAGCAGTACTTC
.,TRBJ1-3,.,TRBV5-1,CASSLMGRVTGNTIYF,TGCGCCAGCAGCTTGATGGGGCGCGTTACTGGAAACACCATATATTTT
.,TRBJ1-3,.,TRBV18,CASSPGPRGNTIYF,TGTGCCAGCTCACCGGGTCCACGTGGCAACACCATATATTTT
.,TRBJ1-4,.,TRBV5-6,CASSLGTEREESEKLFF,TGTGCCAGCAGCTTGGGGACCGAGAGGGAGGAAAGCGAAAAACTGTTTTTT
.,TRBJ2-2,.,TRBV7-9,CASSLPPGLVTGELFF,TGTGCCAGCAGCCTCCCCCCAGGGCTAGTCACCGGGGAGCTGTTTTTT
.,TRBJ2-2,.,TRBV11-3,CASSSFQGGELFF,TGTGCCAGCAGCTCCTTTCAGGGCGGGGAGCTGTTTTTT
.,TRBJ2-2,.,TRBV27,CASSLSSSGGINTGELFF,TGTGCCAGCAGTTTATCCTCCTCGGGCGGGATTAACACCGGGGAGCTGTTTTTT
TRBD1,TRBJ1-3,.,TRBV5-6,CASSLRRGRNTIYF,TGTGCCAGCAGCTTACGCAGGGGGCGGAACACCATATATTTT
.,TRBJ1-1,.,TRBV6-5,CASSYTPGQLNTEAFF,TGTGCCAGCAGTTACACCCCAGGACAGTTGAACACTGAAGCTTTCTTT
TRBD1,TRBJ1-1,.,TRBV28,CASGKTGGNTEAFF,TGTGCCAGCGGTAAAACAGGGGGTAACACTGAAGCTTTCTTT
.,TRBJ2-3,.,TRBV11-3,CASSLMKGADTQYF,TGTGCCAGCAGCTTAATGAAGGGGGCAGATACGCAGTATTTT
.,TRBJ2-3,once,TRBV5-5,CASSLGTGVVTDTQYF,TGTGCCAGCAGCTTGGGGACGGGGGTAGTCACAGATACGCAGTATTTT
.,TRBJ1-3,.,TRBV7-8,CASSPVLPQHSGNTIYF,TGTGCCAGCAGCCCGGTCCTGCCCCAACACTCTGGAAACACCATATATTTT
.,TRBJ2-1,.,TRBV5-6,CASSLVRGAREETYNEQFF,TGTGCCAGCAGCTTGGTACGGGGGGCGCGAGAAGAAACCTACAATGAGCAGTTCTTC
.,TRBJ1-2,.,TRBV6-1,CASGGGAEALSYGYTF,TGTGCCAGCGGTGGGGGGGCAGAAGCTCTTTCCTATGGCTACACCTTC
TRBD1,TRBJ1-2,.,TRBV28,CASTGTEAPYGYTF,TGTGCCAGCACGGGGACAGAGGCACCCTATGGCTACACCTTC
.,TRBJ2-1,.,TRBV7-6,CASSLRSNEQFF,TGTGCCAGCAGCTTAAGGTCGAATGAGCAGTTCTTC
.,TRBJ2-4,.,TRBV6-5,CASSSYLAKNIQYF,TGTGCCAGCAGCTCATACTTAGCCAAAAACATTCAGTACTTC
.,TRBJ1-5,.,TRBV19,CASSIGGSNQPQHF,TGTGCCAGTAGTATAGGAGGCAGCAATCAGCCCCAGCATTTT
.,TRBJ1-6,.,TRBV18,CASSGQGTVTNSPLHF,TGTGCCAGCTCAGGGCAGGGTACCGTCACTAATTCACCCCTCCACTTT
.,TRBJ1-4,.,TRBV2,CASRYRDSEKLFF,TGTGCCAGCCGCTACAGGGACTCGGAAAAACTGTTTTTT
TRBD2,TRBJ2-1,.,TRBV11-3,CASSLGWTSGLNEQFF,TGTGCCAGCAGCTTAGGGTGGACTAGCGGCCTCAATGAGCAGTTCTTC
TRBD1,TRBJ2-7,.,TRBV9,CASNVLGQGADEQYF,TGTGCCAGCAACGTATTAGGACAGGGGGCCGACGAGCAGTACTTC
.,TRBJ2-3,.,TRBV5-1,CASSLGYGDTQYF,TGCGCCAGCAGCTTGGGCTACGGCGATACGCAGTATTTT
TRBD1,TRBJ1-5,.,TRBV10-3,CAISERGIQTGDDQPQHF,TGTGCCATCAGTGAGAGAGGGATCCAGACAGGGGACGATCAGCCCCAGCATTTT
.,TRBJ2-4,.,TRBV7-8,CASSPQGNIQYF,TGTGCCAGCAGCCCACAGGGTAACATTCAGTACTTC
TRBD1,TRBJ1-2,.,TRBV11-2,CASSWGLDRGRSGGYTF,TGTGCCAGCAGCTGGGGATTGGACAGGGGGCGATCGGGCGGCTACACCTTC
.,TRBJ2-1,.,TRBV19,CASSTPSTSYNEQFF,TGTGCCAGTAGCACCCCTAGCACCTCCTACAATGAGCAGTTCTTC
TRBD2,TRBJ2-1,once,TRBV27,CASSPAGINNEQFF,TGTGCCAGCAGTCCAGCGGGAATAAACAATGAGCAGTTCTTC
.,TRBJ1-2,.,TRBV7-9,CASSLALPGTYGYTF,TGTGCCAGCAGCTTAGCGCTTCCAGGCACCTATGGCTACACCTTC